These 27 T cell receptor beta chains were all obtained from the same sample, sequenced in a study of T-cell reconstitution after alpha-beta-depleted transplantation in children (dated by TCRdb to the mid-2010s). The method behind the library was PCR. The listed sequencing device is Illumina HiSeq 2500. To normalize quantification of the TCRbeta repertoire, the TCR libraries were built with molecular barcoding that relied on unique molecular identifiers. The public reads were reprocessed in TCRdb via fastp at Q25 and MiXCR, keeping in-frame beta chains. Every distinct CDR3 protein forms one entry, paired with its most common genes and DNA. The sample includes about 400,000 distinct CDR3 sequences, with roughly 22% observed a single time. The leading ten clones occupy around 3.9% of the sample. Sequenced here: PBMCs from the stem cell graft donor, sampled from the stem cell graft. The receptor source for this set is a human donor who donated a stem cell graft to a child with acute myeloid leukemia.

This clonotype has only a few counts. CDR3 in DNA: TGTGCCATCAAGGAAACAGGGTCCTACAATGAGCAGTTCTTC. Translating gives CAIKETGSYNEQFF. This chain connects TRBV12-3 or TRBV12-4 to TRBJ2-1, with D tentatively TRBD1 (6 bases). Trimming pared 10 bases from V and 1 base from J, leaving 14 bases between. The CDR3 runs to 14 residues.

V usage is TRBV7-2 and J usage is TRBJ2-5, with TRBD2 identical over 12 bases. Germline CDR1 and CDR2: SGHTA and FQGNSA. The length of the CDR3 is 17 residues. After removal of 4 bases from V and 5 bases from J, the junction contained 11 bases not matched to a gene. The CDR3 here is CASSSQKTSGSWETQYF. The CDR3 DNA sequence: TGTGCCAGCAGCTCCCAAAAGACTAGCGGGAGCTGGGAGACCCAGTACTTC.

The J gene is TRBJ2-7, the V gene TRBV6-5; D tentatively reads TRBD1 or TRBD2 (5 bases each). The CDR3 length is 15 residues. Trimming took off 2 bases at V and 5 bases at J, with 16 bases between the two ends. Germline CDR1 MNHEY, CDR2 SVGAGI. The CDR3 sequence: CASSYNGDATHEQYF. The CDR3 DNA is TGTGCCAGCAGTTACAACGGGGACGCGACCCACGAGCAGTACTTC.

In this sample, this clonotype turned up a few times. The V gene is TRBV7-9, the J gene TRBJ1-6; tentative D call: TRBD1 (5 bases). With 0 bases removed from V and 7 bases from J, the gap between germline ends came to 10 bases. The CDR3 loop spans 15 amino acids. CDR1 is SEHNR and CDR2 is FQNEAQ in the germline V gene (reference sequence). As DNA, the CDR3 is TGTGCCAGCAGCTTAGCCGGGGCGCAGAATTCACCCCTCCACTTT. Protein sequence: CASSLAGAQNSPLHF.

This clonotype was seen only a few times. The chain is built from TRBV10-2 and TRBJ1-1; 7 nucleotides align to TRBD1. CDR1 WSHSY and CDR2 SAAADI come from the germline V gene. CDR3 size: 15 residues. Trimming cost V 0 bases and J 8 bases; bases outside gene matches: 9. CDR3 residues: CASSESPSGGAEAFF. The CDR3 DNA reads TGCGCCAGCAGTGAGTCACCTTCAGGGGGGGCCGAAGCTTTCTTT.

This clonotype was counted between two and nine times. CDR3 sequence: CASSFSGSQIYNEQFF. CDR3 DNA: TGTGCCAGCAGCTTTAGCGGGAGTCAGATCTACAATGAGCAGTTCTTC. The chain uses TRBV28 and TRBJ2-1, with 9 bases that match TRBD2. The CDR3 runs 16 residues. J was trimmed by 3 bases and V by 6 bases; bases with no gene match: 9. Germline-derived CDR1 and CDR2 are MDHEN and SYDVKM.

This clonotype was observed many times. The V call is TRBV29-1, the J call TRBJ1-4; possibly TRBD1 for D (5 bases). Germline V gene sequence: CDR1 SQVTM, CDR2 ANQGSEA. The ends were cut back, 6 bases at V and 8 bases at J, with 19 bases in the middle. The CDR3 contains 14 residues. CDR3 coding DNA: TGCAGCGTGATGAAACGGGGCCTCGAGGAAAAACTGTTTTTT. Its protein is CSVMKRGLEEKLFF.

This chain connects TRBV20-1 to TRBJ2-3; maybe TRBD2 (6 bases). Trimming pared 6 bases from V and 4 bases from J, leaving 14 bases between. CDR3 length: 13 residues. Germline V gene lookup returns CDR1 DFQATT and CDR2 SNEGSKA (reference sequence). The CDR3 here is CSASRGAADTQYF. In DNA form, the CDR3 reads TGCAGTGCCTCGCGGGGAGCGGCAGATACGCAGTATTTT.

This clonotype was seen only a few times. The chain uses TRBV12-3 or TRBV12-4 and TRBJ2-1, with TRBD2 identical over 13 bases. V lost 4 bases, J lost 5 bases, and 5 bases stayed unmatched. CDR3 length equals 16 residues. CDR3 sequence: CASSSRTSGSHNEQFF. The CDR3 nucleotides read TGTGCCAGCAGTTCCCGGACTAGCGGGAGCCACAATGAGCAGTTCTTC.

This clonotype was counted only a few times. The chain uses TRBV10-3 and TRBJ2-3, with 7 bases identical to TRBD2. Per germline, CDR1 ENHRY and CDR2 SYGVKD. V lost 8 bases to trimming and J lost 2 bases; unmatched junction nucleotides: 13. The CDR3 length is 16 residues. The CDR3, as DNA: TGTGCCATCGGCACCAATGGGCTAGCGGACACAGATACGCAGTATTTT. This encodes CAIGTNGLADTDTQYF.

This rearrangement joins TRBV20-1 to TRBJ1-5; possibly TRBD1 for D (6 bases). This CDR3 region has 15 residues. Between the trimmed V and J ends, which lost 4 bases and 2 bases, there was a span of 15 bases. Germline assignment: CDR1 DFQATT and CDR2 SNEGSKA (reference sequence). In nucleotides, the CDR3 is TGCAGTGCTACCCCCCCGGACAGACGCAATCAGCCCCAGCATTTT. Translating it yields CSATPPDRRNQPQHF.

The chain is built from TRBV24-1 and TRBJ2-1; D remains ambiguous. V lost 5 bases and J lost 5, with 9 bases in between. The germline gives CDR1 KGHDR, CDR2 SFDVKD. This CDR3 is built from 13 residues. CDR3 loop: CATSAPVHNEQFF. CDR3 DNA sequence: TGTGCCACCAGTGCTCCAGTTCACAATGAGCAGTTCTTC.

At least ten counts were recorded for this clonotype. The chain couples TRBV29-1 to TRBJ2-7, with D tentatively TRBD1 or TRBD2 (5 bases each). The CDR3 extends over 15 amino acids. V lost 4 bases and J 3 bases, leaving 19 bases between the germline ends. CDR1 and CDR2 (germline): SQVTM, ANQGSEA. The CDR3 DNA sequence: TGCAGCGTTGTAGCGTGGGGCATCGAAGACTACGAGCAGTACTTC. Translated: CSVVAWGIEDYEQYF.

This clonotype was counted at least ten times. The chain employs TRBV29-1 and TRBJ2-2; D is unclear. Germline V gene data show CDR1 as SQVTM and CDR2 as ANQGSEA. V gave up 3 bases and J gave up 0 bases, with 11 bases separating them. The CDR3 consists of 15 residues. The CDR3 bases are TGCAGCGTTGAGGCCGGAATTGCGAACACCGGGGAGCTGTTTTTT. It yields the protein CSVEAGIANTGELFF.

This clonotype was seen only a few times. The CDR3, as DNA: TGCAGTGCTAGAGTGGGGGATAAAGTGGGCGGCGAGCAGTACTTC. This gives the protein CSARVGDKVGGEQYF. The rearrangement links TRBV20-1 to TRBJ2-7; the D call may be TRBD1 or TRBD2 (5 bases each). The CDR3 runs to 15 residues. Germline V gene lookup returns CDR1 DFQATT and CDR2 SNEGSKA (reference sequence). V lost 1 base, J lost 6 bases, and 19 bases lay in between.

This clonotype has just a few counts. The chain recombines TRBV20-1 with TRBJ2-3, with 15 bases identical to TRBD2. Germline V lookup: CDR1 DFQATT, CDR2 SNEGSKA (reference sequence). The V and J ends lost 2 bases and 5 bases, in that order; junction bases with no gene match: 5. The CDR3 loop spans 16 amino acids. In DNA, the CDR3 is TGCAGTGCTAGACCCGGGACTAGCGGGAGGCTAGATACGCAGTATTTT. It translates to CSARPGTSGRLDTQYF.

The chain has TRBV20-1 and TRBJ2-1; D might be TRBD1 or TRBD2, each matching 7 bases. The ends were cut back, 6 bases at V and 2 bases at J, with 14 bases in the middle. The CDR3 runs 14 residues. CDR1 and CDR2 from the germline V gene are DFQATT and SNEGSKA (reference sequence). CDR3 in amino acids: CSAETGRAYNEQFF. The DNA of the CDR3 is TGCAGTGCGGAGACAGGGAGGGCCTACAATGAGCAGTTCTTC.

This chain connects TRBV30 to TRBJ1-2; possibly TRBD1 for D (6 bases). Germline loops: CDR1 GTSNPN, CDR2 SVGIG (reference sequence). This CDR3 is built from 14 residues. Trimming cost V 3 bases and J 3 bases, with 14 bases left between them. Here the CDR3 DNA reads TGTGCCTGGAGCCGACCGAACAGGGACTATGGCTACACCTTC. Its protein is CAWSRPNRDYGYTF.

The chain couples TRBV5-1 to TRBJ2-7, with TRBD1 matching over 9 bases. The CDR3 runs 19 residues. The junction had 20 bases not matched to a gene; V was cut back by 4 bases and J by 3 bases. CDR1 and CDR2 from the germline V gene are SGHRS and YFSETQ. CDR3 nucleotides: TGCGCCAGCAGCGCACACGGGACAGGGAAATTTAGTGTCTACTACGAGCAGTACTTC. Protein product: CASSAHGTGKFSVYYEQYF.

For this clonotype: A single base separates this from a much larger clone, so it may be a read error. Without the conserved terminal phenylalanine or tryptophan, this CDR3 likely stems from a read error. The gene calls are TRBV20-1 and TRBJ2-7; D is uncertain. The CDR3 totals 15 residues. CDR1 and CDR2 from the germline V gene are DFQATT and SNEGSKA (reference sequence). Trimming took off 6 bases at V and 0 bases at J, with 18 bases between the two ends. The chain's CDR3 is CSAKSMGGASYEQYY. The DNA of the CDR3 is TGCAGTGCGAAGTCTATGGGCGGAGCCTCCTACGAGCAGTACTAC.

This clonotype appeared many times. The V and J genes are TRBV29-1 and TRBJ1-2; 10 positions match TRBD1. V shed 0 bases, J shed 8 bases, and the junction held 12 bases outside the gene matches. There are 16 residues in the CDR3. The germline CDR1 and CDR2 sequences are SQVTM and ANQGSEA. CDR3 amino acids: CSVEDLRTGGIYGYTF. DNA for the CDR3: TGCAGCGTTGAAGATCTTAGGACAGGGGGAATCTACGGCTACACCTTC.

The J gene is TRBJ2-1, the V gene TRBV4-3; 8 bases align to TRBD2. Germline lookup yields CDR1 LGHNA and CDR2 YSLEER. The V gene end was trimmed by 4 bases and the J gene end by 8 bases; junction bases not matched to a gene: 10. The CDR3 spans 15 residues. CDR3 nucleotides: TGCGCCAGCAGCCGGGAGGGACGGGGGGGCGATGAGCAGTTCTTC. Its translation is CASSREGRGGDEQFF.

This clonotype has ten or more counts. This chain uses TRBV10-2 with TRBJ2-7, with D possibly matching TRBD2 (6 bases). This CDR3 spans 15 amino acids. Deletions cut 0 bases from V and 2 bases from J, with 11 bases between. Germline loops: CDR1 WSHSY, CDR2 SAAADI. DNA of the CDR3: TGCGCCAGCAGTGAGTCGACGGGGGTAACCTACGAGCAGTACTTC. It codes for CASSESTGVTYEQYF.

The rearrangement uses TRBV12-3 or TRBV12-4 and TRBJ1-2; no clear D. Trimming removed 5 bases from V and 4 bases from J, with 17 bases in between. This CDR3 region has 15 residues. CDR3 in amino acids: CASSPTPQYSYGYTF. In nucleotides, the CDR3 is TGTGCCAGCAGTCCAACCCCACAGTATTCCTATGGCTACACCTTC.

The chain is built from TRBV18 and TRBJ1-1; 7 nucleotides match TRBD1. With 7 bases clipped from V and 3 bases from J, the junction kept 5 bases outside the gene matches. The CDR3 has 13 residues. Per germline, CDR1 KGHSH and CDR2 LQKENI. The CDR3 loop reads CASLQGWDTEAFF. CDR3 in DNA: TGTGCCAGCTTACAGGGGTGGGACACTGAAGCTTTCTTT.

Only one count was recorded for this clonotype. J is TRBJ2-7 and V is TRBV7-2; D is possibly TRBD2 (7 bases). V gave up 2 bases and J gave up 5 bases, with 16 bases separating them. Germline assignment: CDR1 SGHTA and CDR2 FQGNSA. The CDR3 is 15 residues long. The CDR3 protein is CASSLIAGATNEQYF. The DNA of the CDR3 is TGTGCCAGCAGCTTAATTGCGGGGGCGACGAACGAGCAGTACTTC.

The V gene is TRBV5-1, the J gene TRBJ2-1; D assignment may be TRBD1 or TRBD2 (5 bases each). The CDR3 runs to 15 residues. Trimming took 4 bases from V and 10 from J, leaving 21 bases between them. CDR1 and CDR2 from the germline V gene are SGHRS and YFSETQ. CDR3 in DNA: TGCGCCAGCAGCCCTTCCGGGACCGTCCCCGGGGAGCAGTTCTTC. The encoded protein is CASSPSGTVPGEQFF.